The T cell receptor (beta chain) described here comes from a study of cytomegalovirus exposure and HLA in healthy donors. Libraries were prepared by immunoSEQ multiplex PCR; TCRdb keeps only in-frame clonotypes and omits some of them. The data hold more than 300,000 clones, with approximately 90% observed a single time. This CDR3 region has 16 residues. From germline, CDR1 is MNHNS and CDR2 SASEGT. With V trimmed by 3 bases and J by 0 bases, 8 bases remained unmatched. The specimen was PBMCs. This TCR came from a woman aged 18 to 35 in good health and CMV-seronegative. The chain recombines TRBV6-1 with TRBJ2-7, with 7 bases fitting TRBD1. The CDR3 nucleotides are TGTGCCAGCAGTGACCCGGGACAGCTCTACTCCTACGAGCAGTACTTC. It specifies CASSDPGQLYSYEQYF.